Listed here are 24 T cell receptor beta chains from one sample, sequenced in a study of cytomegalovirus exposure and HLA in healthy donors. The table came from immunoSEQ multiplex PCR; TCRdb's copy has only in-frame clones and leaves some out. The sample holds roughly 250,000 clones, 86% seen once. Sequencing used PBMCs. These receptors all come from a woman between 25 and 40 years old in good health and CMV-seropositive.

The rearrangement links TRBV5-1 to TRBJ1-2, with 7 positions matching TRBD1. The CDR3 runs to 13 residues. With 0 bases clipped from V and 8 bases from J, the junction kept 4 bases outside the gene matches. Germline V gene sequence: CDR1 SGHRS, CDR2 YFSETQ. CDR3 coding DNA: TGCGCCAGCAGCTTGGGACAGGGAGGAGGCTACACCTTC. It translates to CASSLGQGGGYTF.

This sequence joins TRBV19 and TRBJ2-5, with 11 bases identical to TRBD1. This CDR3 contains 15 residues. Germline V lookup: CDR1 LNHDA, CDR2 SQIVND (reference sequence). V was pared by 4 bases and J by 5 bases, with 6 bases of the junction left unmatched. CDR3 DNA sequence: TGTGCCAGTAGTACCCGGACAGGGGGCTATGAGACCCAGTACTTC. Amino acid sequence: CASSTRTGGYETQYF.

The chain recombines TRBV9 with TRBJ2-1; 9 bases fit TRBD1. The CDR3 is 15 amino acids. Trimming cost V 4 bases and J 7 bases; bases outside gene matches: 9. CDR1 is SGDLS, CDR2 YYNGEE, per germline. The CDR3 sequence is CASSSPGQGRNEQFF. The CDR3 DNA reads TGTGCCAGCAGCTCACCGGGACAGGGTAGGAATGAGCAGTTCTTC.

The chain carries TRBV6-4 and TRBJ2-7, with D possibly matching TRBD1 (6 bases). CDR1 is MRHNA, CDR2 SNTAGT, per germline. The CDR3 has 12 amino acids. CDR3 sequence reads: CTRTARDYEQYF. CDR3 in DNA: TGTACCCGGACAGCGCGAGACTACGAGCAGTACTTC.

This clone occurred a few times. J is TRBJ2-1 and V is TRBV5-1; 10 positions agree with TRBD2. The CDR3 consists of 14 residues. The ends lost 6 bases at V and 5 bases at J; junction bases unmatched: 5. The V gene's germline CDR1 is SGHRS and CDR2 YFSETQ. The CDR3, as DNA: TGCGCCAGCACCCTCACTAGCGGGAACAATGAGCAGTTCTTC. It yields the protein CASTLTSGNNEQFF.

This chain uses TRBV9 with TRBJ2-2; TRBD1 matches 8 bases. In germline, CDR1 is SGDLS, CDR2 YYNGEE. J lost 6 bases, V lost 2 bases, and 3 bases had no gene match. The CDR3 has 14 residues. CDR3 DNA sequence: TGTGCCAGCAGCGTTACAGGGGGATCCGGGGAGCTGTTTTTT. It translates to CASSVTGGSGELFF.

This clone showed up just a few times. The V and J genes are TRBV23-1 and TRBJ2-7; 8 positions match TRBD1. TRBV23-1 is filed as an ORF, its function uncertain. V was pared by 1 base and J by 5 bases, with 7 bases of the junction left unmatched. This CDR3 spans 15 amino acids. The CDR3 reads CASSQWDRIPNEQYF. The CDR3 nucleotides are TGCGCCAGCAGTCAATGGGACAGGATACCCAACGAGCAGTACTTC.

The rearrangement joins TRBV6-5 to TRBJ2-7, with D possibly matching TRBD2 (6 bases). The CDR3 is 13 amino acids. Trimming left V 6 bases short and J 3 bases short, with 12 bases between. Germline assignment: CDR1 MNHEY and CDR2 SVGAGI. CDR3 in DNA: TGTGCCAGCAGCGAACCCGGGGGCTACGAGCAGTACTTC. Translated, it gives CASSEPGGYEQYF.

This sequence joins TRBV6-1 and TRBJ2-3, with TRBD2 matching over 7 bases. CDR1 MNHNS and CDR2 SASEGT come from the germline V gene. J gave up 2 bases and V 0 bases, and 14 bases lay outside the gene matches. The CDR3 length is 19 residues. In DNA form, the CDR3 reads TGTGCCAGCAGTGAAGCGCTTCCGGATGGCGGGACTATCACAGATACGCAGTATTTT. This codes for CASSEALPDGGTITDTQYF.

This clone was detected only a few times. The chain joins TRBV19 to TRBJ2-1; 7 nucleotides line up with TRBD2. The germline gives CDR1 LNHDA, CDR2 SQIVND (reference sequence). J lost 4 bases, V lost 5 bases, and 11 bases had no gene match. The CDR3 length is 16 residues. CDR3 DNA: TGTGCCAGTAGTTTCCAAGCGGGACCCGTTTACAATGAGCAGTTCTTC. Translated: CASSFQAGPVYNEQFF.

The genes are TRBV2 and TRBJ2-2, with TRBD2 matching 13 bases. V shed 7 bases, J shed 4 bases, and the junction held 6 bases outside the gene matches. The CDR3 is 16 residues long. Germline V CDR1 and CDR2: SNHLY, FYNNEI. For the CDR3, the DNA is TGTGCCAGCATTGGACTAGCGGGAGCGCGCACCGGGGAGCTGTTTTTT. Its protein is CASIGLAGARTGELFF.

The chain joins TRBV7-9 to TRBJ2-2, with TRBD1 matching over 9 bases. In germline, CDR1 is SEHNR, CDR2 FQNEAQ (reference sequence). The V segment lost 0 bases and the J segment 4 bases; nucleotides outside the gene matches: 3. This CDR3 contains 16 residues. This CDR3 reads CASSLAGQGITGELFF. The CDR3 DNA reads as TGTGCCAGCAGCTTAGCAGGACAGGGGATCACCGGGGAGCTGTTTTTT. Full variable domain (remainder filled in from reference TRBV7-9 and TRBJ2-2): DTGVSQNPRHKITKRGQNVTFRCDPISEHNRLYWYRQTLGQGPEFLTYFQNEAQLEKSRLLSDRFSAERPKGSFSTLEIQRTEQGDSAMYLCASSLAGQGITGELFFGEGSRLTVL.

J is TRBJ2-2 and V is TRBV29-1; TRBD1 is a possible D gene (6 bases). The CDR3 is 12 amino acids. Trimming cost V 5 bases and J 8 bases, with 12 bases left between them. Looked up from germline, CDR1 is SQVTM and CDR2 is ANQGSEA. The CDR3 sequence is CSVLGGTGELFF. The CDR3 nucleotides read TGCAGCGTTCTAGGGGGAACTGGGGAGCTGTTTTTT.

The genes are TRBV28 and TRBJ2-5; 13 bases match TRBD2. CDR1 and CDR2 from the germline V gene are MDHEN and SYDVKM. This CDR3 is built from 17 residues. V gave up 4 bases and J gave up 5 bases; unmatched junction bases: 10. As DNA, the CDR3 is TGTGCCAGCAGTTCACCTTGGACTAGCGGGAGAGGGGAGACCCAGTACTTC. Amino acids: CASSSPWTSGRGETQYF.

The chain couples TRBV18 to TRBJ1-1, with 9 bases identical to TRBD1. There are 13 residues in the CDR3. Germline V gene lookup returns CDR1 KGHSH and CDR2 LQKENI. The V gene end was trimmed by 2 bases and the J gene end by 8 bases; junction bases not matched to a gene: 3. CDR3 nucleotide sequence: TGTGCCAGCTCACCAGGGACAGGGATCGAAGCTTTCTTT. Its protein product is CASSPGTGIEAFF. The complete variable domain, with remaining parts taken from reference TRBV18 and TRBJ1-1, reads NAGVMQNPRHLVRRRGQEARLRCSPMKGHSHVYWYRQLPEEGLKFMVYLQKENIIDESGMPKERFSAEFPKEGPSILRIQQVVRGDSAAYFCASSPGTGIEAFFGQGTRLTVV.

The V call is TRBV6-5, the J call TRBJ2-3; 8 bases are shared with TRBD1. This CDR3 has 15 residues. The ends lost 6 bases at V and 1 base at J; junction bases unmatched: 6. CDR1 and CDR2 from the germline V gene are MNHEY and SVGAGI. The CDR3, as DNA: TGTGCCAGCAGCCGAGGACAGGGTGGCACAGATACGCAGTATTTT. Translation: CASSRGQGGTDTQYF.

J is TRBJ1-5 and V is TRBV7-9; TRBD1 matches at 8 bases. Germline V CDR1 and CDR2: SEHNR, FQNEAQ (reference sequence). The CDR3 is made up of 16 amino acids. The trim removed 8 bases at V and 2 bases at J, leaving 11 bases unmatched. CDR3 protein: CASGTSLGQGNQPQHF. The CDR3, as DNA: TGTGCCAGCGGCACGAGCTTGGGACAGGGCAATCAGCCCCAGCATTTT.

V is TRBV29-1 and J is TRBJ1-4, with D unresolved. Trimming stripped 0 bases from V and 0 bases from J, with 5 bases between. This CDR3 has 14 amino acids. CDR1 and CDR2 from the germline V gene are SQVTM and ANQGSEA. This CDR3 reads CSVEEIATNEKLFF. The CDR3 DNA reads TGCAGCGTTGAAGAGATAGCAACTAATGAAAAACTGTTTTTT.

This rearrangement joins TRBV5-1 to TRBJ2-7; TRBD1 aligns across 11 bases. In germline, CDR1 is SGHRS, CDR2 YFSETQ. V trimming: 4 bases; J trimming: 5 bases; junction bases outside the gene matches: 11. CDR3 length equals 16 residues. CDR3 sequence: CASSGGTGGIPHEQYF. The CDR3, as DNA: TGCGCCAGCAGCGGGGGGACAGGGGGTATCCCCCACGAGCAGTACTTC.

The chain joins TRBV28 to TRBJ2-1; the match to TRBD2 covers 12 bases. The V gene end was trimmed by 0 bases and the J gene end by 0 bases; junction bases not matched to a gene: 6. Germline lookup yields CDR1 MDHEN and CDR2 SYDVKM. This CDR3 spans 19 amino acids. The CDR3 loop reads CASSLWRLAGGSSYNEQFF. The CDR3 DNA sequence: TGTGCCAGCAGTTTATGGCGTCTAGCGGGGGGGAGCTCCTACAATGAGCAGTTCTTC. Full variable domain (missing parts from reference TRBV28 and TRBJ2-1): DVKVTQSSRYLVKRTGEKVFLECVQDMDHENMFWYRQDPGLGLRLIYFSYDVKMKEKGDIPEGYSVSREKKERFSLILESASTNQTSMYLCASSLWRLAGGSSYNEQFFGPGTRLTVL.

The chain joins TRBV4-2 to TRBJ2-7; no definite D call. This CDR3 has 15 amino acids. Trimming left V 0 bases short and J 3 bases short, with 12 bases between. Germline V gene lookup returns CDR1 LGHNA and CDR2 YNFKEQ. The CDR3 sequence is CASSQENLIYYEQYF. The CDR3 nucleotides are TGTGCCAGCAGCCAAGAGAATCTTATCTACTACGAGCAGTACTTC.

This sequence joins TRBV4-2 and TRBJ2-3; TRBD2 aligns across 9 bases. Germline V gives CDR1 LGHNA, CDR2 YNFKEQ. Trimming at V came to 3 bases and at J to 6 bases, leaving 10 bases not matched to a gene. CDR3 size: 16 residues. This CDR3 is CASSQSLAGLGDTQYF. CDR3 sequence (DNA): TGTGCCAGCAGCCAGAGTCTAGCGGGGCTAGGGGATACGCAGTATTTT.

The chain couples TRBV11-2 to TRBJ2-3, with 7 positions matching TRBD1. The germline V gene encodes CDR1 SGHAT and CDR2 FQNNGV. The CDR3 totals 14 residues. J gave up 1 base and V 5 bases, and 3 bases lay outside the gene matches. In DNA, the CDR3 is TGTGCCAGCAGCCCCGGACAGGGCACAGATACGCAGTATTTT. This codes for CASSPGQGTDTQYF.

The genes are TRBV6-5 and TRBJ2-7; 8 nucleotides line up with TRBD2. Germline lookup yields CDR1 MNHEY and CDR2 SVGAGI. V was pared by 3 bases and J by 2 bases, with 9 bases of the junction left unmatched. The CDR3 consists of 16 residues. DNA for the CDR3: TGTGCCAGCAGTTATGGGACTAGGGGGGTTACCTACGAGCAGTACTTC. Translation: CASSYGTRGVTYEQYF.